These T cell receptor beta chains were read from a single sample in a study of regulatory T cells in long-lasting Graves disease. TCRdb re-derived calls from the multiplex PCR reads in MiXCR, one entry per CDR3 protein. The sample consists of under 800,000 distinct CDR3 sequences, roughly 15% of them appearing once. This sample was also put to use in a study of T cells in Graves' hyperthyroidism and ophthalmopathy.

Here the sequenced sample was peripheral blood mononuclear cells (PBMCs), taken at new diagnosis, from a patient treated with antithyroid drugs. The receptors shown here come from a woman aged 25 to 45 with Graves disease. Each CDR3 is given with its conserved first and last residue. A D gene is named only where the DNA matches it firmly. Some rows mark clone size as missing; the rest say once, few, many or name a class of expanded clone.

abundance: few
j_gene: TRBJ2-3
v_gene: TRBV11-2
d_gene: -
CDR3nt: TGTGCCTATTGGGACCCCCGGATGGATACGCAGTATTTT
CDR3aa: CAYWDPRMDTQYF

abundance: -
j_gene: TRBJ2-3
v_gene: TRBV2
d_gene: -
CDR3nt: TGTGCCAGCAGTGACGAGAGGGCGCGTACCGATACGCAGTATTTT
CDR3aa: CASSDERARTDTQYF

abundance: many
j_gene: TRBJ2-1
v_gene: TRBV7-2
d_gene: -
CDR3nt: TGTGCCAGCAGCTTTTGGGCACCGAGCTCCTACAATGAGCAGTTCTTC
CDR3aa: CASSFWAPSSYNEQFF

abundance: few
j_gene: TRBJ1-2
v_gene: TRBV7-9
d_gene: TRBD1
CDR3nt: TGTGCCAGCAGCTCAGACAGGGAAATTGGCTATGGCTACACCTTC
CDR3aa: CASSSDREIGYGYTF

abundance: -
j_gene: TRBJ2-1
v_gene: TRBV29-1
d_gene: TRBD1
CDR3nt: TGCAGCGTGTGTGGGACTCCGGGACAGGGGAGCGATGAGCAGTTCTTC
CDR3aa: CSVCGTPGQGSDEQFF

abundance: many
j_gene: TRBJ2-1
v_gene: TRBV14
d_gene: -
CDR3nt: TGTGCCAGCAGCCTGCGACAGGTTTACAATGAGCAGTTCTTC
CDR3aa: CASSLRQVYNEQFF

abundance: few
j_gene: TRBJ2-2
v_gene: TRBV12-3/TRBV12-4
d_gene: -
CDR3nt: TGTGCCAGCACCCAAAAACTTACGTGGCCCGGGGAGCTGTTTTTT
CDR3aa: CASTQKLTWPGELFF

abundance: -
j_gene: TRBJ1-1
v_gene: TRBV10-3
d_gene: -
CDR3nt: TGTGCCATCAGTGATACCACAGGCGTGGGGGGAAGTACTGAAGCTTTCTTT
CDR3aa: CAISDTTGVGGSTEAFF

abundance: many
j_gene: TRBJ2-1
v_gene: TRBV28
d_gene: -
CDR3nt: TGTGCCAGCATCTCGGCCCGGGCTTCGATCTCCTACAATGAGCAGTTCTTC
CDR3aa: CASISARASISYNEQFF

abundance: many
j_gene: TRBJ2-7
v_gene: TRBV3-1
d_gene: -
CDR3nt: TGTGCCAGCAGCCAAATGGGCGTTGAGATTTACGAGCAGTACTTC
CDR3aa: CASSQMGVEIYEQYF

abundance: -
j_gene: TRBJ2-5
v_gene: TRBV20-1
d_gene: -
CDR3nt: TGCAGTGCTAGAGCCGGCGGGGCGTACCAAGAGACCCAGTACTTC
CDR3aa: CSARAGGAYQETQYF

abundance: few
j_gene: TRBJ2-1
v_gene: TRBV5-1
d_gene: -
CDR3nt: TGCGCCAGCAGCTCGGCCCTACAGGACAATGAGCAGTCCTTC
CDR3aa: CASSSALQDNEQSF

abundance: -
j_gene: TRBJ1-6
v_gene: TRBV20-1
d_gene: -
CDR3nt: TGCAGTGCTAGGGGGGGGGCGAATAATTCACCCCTCCACTTT
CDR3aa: CSARGGANNSPLHF

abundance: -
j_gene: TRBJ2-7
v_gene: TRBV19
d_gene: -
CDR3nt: TGTGCCAGTAGTATACGGCAGGGGCGATCGGACGAGCAGTACTTC
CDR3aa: CASSIRQGRSDEQYF

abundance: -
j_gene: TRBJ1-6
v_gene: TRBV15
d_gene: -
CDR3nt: TGTGCCACCAGCAGAGGGGCACGGGCAACGGGCAATTCACCCCTCCACTTT
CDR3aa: CATSRGARATGNSPLHF

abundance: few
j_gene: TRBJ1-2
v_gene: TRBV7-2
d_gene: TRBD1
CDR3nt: TGTGCCAGCAGCTCCCTCCGGGACAGCAACGGCTACACCTTC
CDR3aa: CASSSLRDSNGYTF

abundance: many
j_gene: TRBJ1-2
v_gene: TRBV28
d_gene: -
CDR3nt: TGTGCCAGCAGTCTCCCCCGGACAGAAAACTATGGCTACACCTTC
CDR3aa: CASSLPRTENYGYTF

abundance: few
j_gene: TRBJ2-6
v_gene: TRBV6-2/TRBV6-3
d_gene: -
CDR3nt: TGTGCCAGCCGAGTCCTAGGGCTCTCTGGGGCCAACGTCCTGACTTTC
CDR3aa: CASRVLGLSGANVLTF

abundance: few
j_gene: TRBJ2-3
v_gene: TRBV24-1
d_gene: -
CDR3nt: TGTGCCACCAGTGACGGACAGTCTAGCACAGATACGCAGTATTTT
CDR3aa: CATSDGQSSTDTQYF

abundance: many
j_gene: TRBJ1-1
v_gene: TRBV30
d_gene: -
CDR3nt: TGTGCCTGGAATAAACAGTATTCTGAAGCTTTCTTT
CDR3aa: CAWNKQYSEAFF

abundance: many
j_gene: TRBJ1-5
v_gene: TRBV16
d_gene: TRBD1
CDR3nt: TGTGCCAGCAGCCAATCGGCGGACAGGAATCAGCCCCAGCATTTT
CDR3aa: CASSQSADRNQPQHF

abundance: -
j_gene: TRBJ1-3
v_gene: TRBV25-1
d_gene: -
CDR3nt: TGTGCCACAACACAGGGAAACACCATATATTTT
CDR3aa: CATTQGNTIYF

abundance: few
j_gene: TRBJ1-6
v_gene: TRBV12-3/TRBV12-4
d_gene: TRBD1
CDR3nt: TGTGCCAGCAGTTTAGTCTCCCAGGGGGGGACCCCCCTCCACTTT
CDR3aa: CASSLVSQGGTPLHF

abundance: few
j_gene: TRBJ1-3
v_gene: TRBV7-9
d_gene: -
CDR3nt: TGTGCCAGCAGGACGACAGCTTCCTCTGGAAACACCATATATTTT
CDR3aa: CASRTTASSGNTIYF

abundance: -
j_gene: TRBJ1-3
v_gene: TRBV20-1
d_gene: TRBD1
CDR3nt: TGCAGTGCTAGAGACGTCGGACAGGTGGCCTCTGGAAACACCATATATTTT
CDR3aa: CSARDVGQVASGNTIYF

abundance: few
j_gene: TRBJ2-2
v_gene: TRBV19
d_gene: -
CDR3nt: TGTGCCAGTAGTACTCAGGGTTCGAACACCGGGGAGCTGTTTTTT
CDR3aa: CASSTQGSNTGELFF